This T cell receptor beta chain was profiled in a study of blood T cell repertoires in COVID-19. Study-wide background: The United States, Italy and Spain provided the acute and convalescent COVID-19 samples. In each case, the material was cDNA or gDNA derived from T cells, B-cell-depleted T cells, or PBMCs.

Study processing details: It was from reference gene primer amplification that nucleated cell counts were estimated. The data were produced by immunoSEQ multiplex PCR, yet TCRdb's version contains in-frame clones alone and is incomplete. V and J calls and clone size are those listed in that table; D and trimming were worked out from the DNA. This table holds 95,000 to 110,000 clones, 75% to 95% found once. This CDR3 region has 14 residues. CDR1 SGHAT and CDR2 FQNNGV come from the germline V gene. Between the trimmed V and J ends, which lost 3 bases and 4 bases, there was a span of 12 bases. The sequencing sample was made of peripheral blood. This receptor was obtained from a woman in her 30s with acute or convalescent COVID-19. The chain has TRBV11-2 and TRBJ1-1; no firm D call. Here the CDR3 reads CASSFGILGTEAFF. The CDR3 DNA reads TGTGCCAGCAGCTTCGGGATCCTGGGCACTGAAGCTTTCTTT.